This TCR beta chain appears in the sequencing data of a study of radiation and T cells in renal cell carcinoma. Time point described: blood 2 weeks post-SBRT. This sample's treatment: 15 Gy SBRT to primary tumor, nephrectomy 4 weeks later. After SBRT, blood was collected at 2 and 4 weeks, plus baseline. The patient's renal cell carcinoma had clear cell pathology. The V and J ends lost 2 bases and 1 base, in that order; junction bases with no gene match: 9. CDR1 and CDR2 from the germline V gene are SGHRS and YFSETQ. The CDR3 is made up of 17 amino acids. TCRdb's table, derived via immunoSEQ multiplex PCR, lists solely in-frame clones and lacks some. Of 95,000 to 150,000 clones listed, around 81% are singletons. Overall study results and limits: In blood, top tumor clones expanded by 2 weeks, shrinking by 4.

A note on this clone: Its antigen is undetermined.

This TCR came from a middle-aged man with renal cell carcinoma. The rearrangement links TRBV5-1 to TRBJ1-3; 7 positions match TRBD1. Source: blood, taken from a patient whose treatment included radiotherapy and nephrectomy. CDR3 amino acids: CASSFRPGRGSGNTIYF. Written as DNA, the CDR3 is TGCGCCAGCAGCTTCAGGCCCGGCAGGGGGTCTGGAAACACCATATATTTT.